Below are 26 T cell receptor beta chains sequenced from a single sample in a study of read filtering for tumor transcriptome and immune sequencing. Molecular barcoded adaptors covering alpha/delta and beta/gamma chains were used on about 0.4 ug RNA. Using its own MiXCR run on the reads, TCRdb lists one record per CDR3 protein. The sample consists of more than 45,000 distinct CDR3 sequences, roughly 19% of them appearing once. The sequencing sample was made of a population of CD138-negative cells sorted from bone marrow. All receptors come from a donor aged 40 or over with multiple myeloma.

This clonotype was seen at least ten times. This chain links TRBV28 with TRBJ2-5; TRBD1 agrees at 9 bases. The CDR3 has 15 residues. V was pared by 5 bases and J by 5 bases, with 9 bases of the junction left unmatched. Per the germline V gene, CDR1 is MDHEN and CDR2 is SYDVKM. The CDR3 bases are TGTGCCAGCAGTAGCACGACAGGGGGTGGGGAGACCCAGTACTTC. This sequence encodes CASSSTTGGGETQYF.

The chain links TRBV20-1 to TRBJ2-7; 8 bases are a match to TRBD1. The V segment lost 6 bases and the J segment 5 bases; nucleotides outside the gene matches: 12. CDR3 length: 14 residues. CDR1 is DFQATT, CDR2 SNEGSKA, per germline (reference sequence). CDR3 DNA sequence: TGCAGTGCGTTACTCGGGACAGGAGGCCACGAGCAGTACTTC. It specifies CSALLGTGGHEQYF.

A note on this clonotype: A much larger clonotype is one base distant, so this may be a read error. This chain uses TRBV27 with TRBJ1-1; D gene ambiguous. Trimming shortened V by 0 bases and J by 6 bases, and 11 bases separated the two germline ends. Germline assignment: CDR1 MNHEY and CDR2 SMNVEV (reference sequence). CDR3 length equals 14 residues. CDR3 loop: CASSLSQRWAEAFF. For the CDR3, the DNA is TGTGCCAGCAGTTTATCCCAACGCTGGGCTGAAGCTTTCTTT.

The rearrangement joins TRBV9 to TRBJ2-2, with 9 bases lining up with TRBD2. This CDR3 is built from 19 residues. Germline assignment: CDR1 SGDLS and CDR2 YYNGEE. V shed 4 bases and J 0 bases; nucleotides not matched to a gene: 13. CDR3 in DNA: TGTGCCAGCAGCCTCACCCCCTATATAGCGGGGGCGAACACCGGGGAGCTGTTTTTT. As protein: CASSLTPYIAGANTGELFF.

A word on this clonotype: A much larger clone lies one base from this, so it may be a read error. The V call is TRBV29-1, the J call TRBJ2-3; the D is unclear. CDR3 length equals 10 residues. CDR1 and CDR2 (germline): SQVTM, ANQGSEA. In DNA, the CDR3 is TGCGGCGCTGGCACAGATACGCAGTATTTT. Protein sequence: CGAGTDTQYF.

The chain employs TRBV2 and TRBJ1-1, with 9 bases fitting TRBD1. With 8 bases clipped from V and 3 bases from J, the junction kept 4 bases outside the gene matches. This CDR3 spans 13 amino acids. The germline V gene encodes CDR1 SNHLY and CDR2 FYNNEI. The CDR3 DNA is TGTGCCAGCGGGGACAGGGTGCACACTGAAGCTTTCTTT. It codes for CASGDRVHTEAFF.

In its sample, this clonotype was seen many times. This CDR3 is CASSPLGTEGIQYF. The CDR3 DNA sequence: TGTGCCAGCTCACCATTGGGGACGGAGGGCATTCAGTACTTC. The chain is built from TRBV18 and TRBJ2-4, with D perhaps matching TRBD2 (6 bases). V was pared by 2 bases and J by 9 bases, with 14 bases between. This CDR3 is 14 amino acids long. Germline CDR1 is KGHSH and CDR2 is LQKENI.

This clonotype was recorded many times. The V and J genes are TRBV19 and TRBJ1-1; D may be TRBD1 (5 bases). The CDR3 contains 15 residues. V gave up 3 bases and J gave up 1 base, with 12 bases separating them. Germline V gene sequence: CDR1 LNHDA, CDR2 SQIVND (reference sequence). CDR3: CASSILGRTNTEAFF. The DNA of the CDR3 is TGTGCCAGTAGTATCCTGGGACGGACGAACACTGAAGCTTTCTTT.

This clonotype was detected many times. The J gene is TRBJ2-1, the V gene TRBV3-1; 8 bases map to TRBD2. The CDR3 is 15 residues long. CDR1 LGHDT and CDR2 YNNKEL come from the germline V gene (reference sequence). V lost 2 bases to trimming and J lost 3 bases; unmatched junction nucleotides: 3. The CDR3 DNA reads as TGTGCCAGCAGCCAACGAAGCGGGAGCTACAATGAGCAGTTCTTC. Translation gives CASSQRSGSYNEQFF.

Note on this clonotype: This could be a read error, since a much larger clone is one nucleotide away. V gene TRBV28 combines with J gene TRBJ2-1; 16 bases match TRBD2. The germline V gene has CDR1 MDHEN and CDR2 SYDVKM. This CDR3 has 16 residues. CDR3 sequence: CASSLLGLAGGLQQLF. Here the CDR3 DNA reads TGTGCCAGCAGTTTATTGGGACTAGCGGGAGGGCTACAGCAGCTCTTC.

In this sample, this clonotype turned up a few times. The J gene is TRBJ2-3, the V gene TRBV2, with 7 bases identical to TRBD2. CDR1 and CDR2 (germline): SNHLY, FYNNEI. CDR3 length equals 15 residues. The V segment lost 3 bases and the J segment 0 bases; nucleotides outside the gene matches: 3. For the CDR3, the DNA is TGTGCCAGCAGTGATAATAGCGGGAGCACAGATACGCAGTATTTT. Its protein product is CASSDNSGSTDTQYF. Full variable domain (missing parts from reference TRBV2 and TRBJ2-3): EPEVTQTPSHQVTQMGQEVILRCVPISNHLYFYWYRQILGQKVEFLVSFYNNEISEKSEIFDDQFSVERPDGSNFTLKIRSTKLEDSAMYFCASSDNSGSTDTQYFGPGTRLTVL.

The chain combines TRBV5-1 with TRBJ2-5; D remains ambiguous. This CDR3 is built from 11 residues. CDR1 and CDR2 from the germline V gene are SGHRS and YFSETQ. The CDR3 coding sequence is TGCCTCAGCAGCTTTCGGGAGACCCAGTACTTC. Amino acid sequence: CLSSFRETQYF.

This clonotype was recorded at least ten times. The CDR3 sequence is CASSLRGTSETDTQYF. The DNA of the CDR3 is TGTGCCAGCAGCTTGAGGGGGACTAGCGAGACAGATACGCAGTATTTT. The chain carries TRBV7-2 and TRBJ2-3; TRBD2 aligns across 10 bases. The CDR3 sequence is 16 residues long. With V trimmed by 3 bases and J by 3 bases, 6 bases remained unmatched. Germline CDR1 reads SGHTA; CDR2 reads FQGNSA.

This clonotype was picked up many times. V is TRBV7-2 and J is TRBJ2-7, with D perhaps TRBD1 or TRBD2 (7 bases each). CDR1 and CDR2 from the germline V gene are SGHTA and FQGNSA. This CDR3 contains 15 residues. V shed 4 bases and J shed 6 bases, with 19 bases lying between them. The DNA for the CDR3 is TGTGCCAGCAGCTCAGTTCCAGGGGGGGTTGCCGAGCAGTACTTC. Protein: CASSSVPGGVAEQYF.

Ten or more counts support this clonotype. This chain connects TRBV29-1 to TRBJ2-1; a possible D gene is TRBD2 (6 bases). Germline V lookup: CDR1 SQVTM, CDR2 ANQGSEA. Trimming removed 4 bases at V and 7 bases at J, with 23 bases between. The CDR3 length is 16 residues. The CDR3, as DNA: TGCAGCGTTGCTCTGTGGTCGGGGCGTGGGAGGAATGAGCAGTTCTTC. Its protein product is CSVALWSGRGRNEQFF.

This clonotype was recorded many times. The rearrangement uses TRBV5-1 and TRBJ2-5; perhaps D is TRBD1 or TRBD2 (6 bases each). Germline V gene data show CDR1 as SGHRS and CDR2 as YFSETQ. This CDR3 region has 15 residues. V was shortened by 3 bases and J by 3 bases, with 15 bases between the two germline ends. CDR3 sequence reads: CASSSGLRQEETQYF. CDR3 sequence (DNA): TGCGCCAGCAGCTCGGGACTCCGACAGGAAGAGACCCAGTACTTC. The full variable domain, its missing parts supplied by reference TRBV5-1 and TRBJ2-5, is KAGVTQTPRYLIKTRGQQVTLSCSPISGHRSVSWYQQTPGQGLQFLFEYFSETQRNKGNFPGRFSGRQFSNSRSEMNVSTLELGDSALYLCASSSGLRQEETQYFGPGTRLLVL.

Details on this clonotype: A much larger clone differs by one base, so this may be a read error. The missing conserved phenylalanine or tryptophan at the end of this CDR3 makes a read error likely. V usage is TRBV12-3 or TRBV12-4 and J usage is TRBJ2-5; 7 positions match TRBD1. After removal of 6 bases from V and 5 bases from J, the junction contained 12 bases not matched to a gene. The CDR3 consists of 15 residues. The DNA for the CDR3 is TGTGCCAGCAGGTCTGACAGGGCGCTATGGGAGACCCAGTACTCC. Translation: CASRSDRALWETQYS.

Many counts were recorded for this clonotype. The V and J genes are TRBV7-3 and TRBJ2-5, with 8 bases lining up with TRBD2. This CDR3 has 14 amino acids. Germline CDR1 and CDR2: SGHTA and FQGTGA. V gave up 5 bases and J gave up 4 bases; unmatched junction bases: 6. The CDR3 is CASSPGGKGETQYF. In DNA, the CDR3 is TGTGCCAGCAGCCCGGGGGGGAAGGGAGAGACCCAGTACTTC. The entire variable domain, with the rest obtained from reference TRBV7-3 and TRBJ2-5, is as follows: GAGVSQTPSNKVTEKGKYVELRCDPISGHTALYWYRQSLGQGPEFLIYFQGTGAADDSGLPNDRFFAVRPEGSVSTLKIQRTERGDSAVYLCASSPGGKGETQYFGPGTRLLVL.

In this sample, this clonotype turned up many times. CDR3 in amino acids: CASSLLGSTGELFF. CDR3 coding DNA: TGTGCCAGCAGCTTATTAGGGTCCACCGGGGAGCTGTTTTTT. The rearrangement uses TRBV7-2 and TRBJ2-2, with no clear D. The germline gives CDR1 SGHTA, CDR2 FQGNSA. Trimming removed 2 bases at V and 4 bases at J, with 8 bases between. The CDR3 totals 14 residues.

This chain's CDR3 is CASSSVDVDEQFF. CDR3 nucleotide sequence: TGTGCCAGCAGTTCAGTGGACGTCGATGAGCAGTTCTTC. The chain carries TRBV28 and TRBJ2-1; no clear D. Germline CDR1 reads MDHEN; CDR2 reads SYDVKM. The CDR3 covers 13 residues. V was trimmed by 4 bases and J by 8 bases, leaving 12 bases between them. The full variable domain, in which reference TRBV28 and TRBJ2-1 provide the parts outside the CDR3, is DVKVTQSSRYLVKRTGEKVFLECVQDMDHENMFWYRQDPGLGLRLIYFSYDVKMKEKGDIPEGYSVSREKKERFSLILESASTNQTSMYLCASSSVDVDEQFFGPGTRLTVL.

This clonotype has more than one count but fewer than ten. The V call is TRBV5-1, the J call TRBJ1-1; the match to TRBD1 covers 9 bases. The CDR3 length is 15 residues. CDR1 and CDR2 from the germline V gene are SGHRS and YFSETQ. Trimming at V came to 4 bases and at J to 5 bases, leaving 9 bases not matched to a gene. The CDR3 reads CASSIMGQGNTEAFF. The DNA for the CDR3 is TGCGCCAGCAGCATCATGGGACAGGGAAATACTGAAGCTTTCTTT.

This clonotype was seen repeatedly, ten times or more. V usage is TRBV20-1 and J usage is TRBJ2-1, with 8 bases that match TRBD2. V shed 1 base and J 2 bases; nucleotides not matched to a gene: 10. This CDR3 is 17 amino acids long. Germline V gene data show CDR1 as DFQATT and CDR2 as SNEGSKA (reference sequence). The CDR3 here is CSARGPSGSRTYNEQFF. The DNA for the CDR3 is TGCAGTGCTAGAGGCCCCAGCGGGAGCAGGACCTACAATGAGCAGTTCTTC.

The V and J genes are TRBV10-3 and TRBJ2-3; 8 bases map to TRBD2. CDR3 length equals 13 residues. J gave up 4 bases and V 11 bases, and 8 bases lay outside the gene matches. Germline V CDR1 and CDR2: ENHRY, SYGVKD. CDR3 protein: CAVGTLAADTQYF. In DNA, the CDR3 is TGTGCCGTAGGTACACTAGCGGCAGATACGCAGTATTTT.

In its sample, this clonotype was seen many times. This rearrangement joins TRBV29-1 to TRBJ2-7; the D is unclear. Germline loops: CDR1 SQVTM, CDR2 ANQGSEA. This CDR3 region has 13 residues. The V gene lost 8 bases and the J gene lost 4 bases, with 18 bases spanning the gap. The CDR3 is CSRTPGPRYEQYF. The CDR3 nucleotides read TGCAGCCGTACTCCGGGCCCTAGGTACGAGCAGTACTTC.

This clonotype appeared many times. This chain connects TRBV6-5 to TRBJ1-1; D gene uncertain. This CDR3 comprises 13 residues. Germline V gene data show CDR1 as MNHEY and CDR2 as SVGAGI. The V gene lost 6 bases and the J gene lost 4 bases, with 12 bases spanning the gap. CDR3 loop: CASRPMATTEAFF. CDR3 bases: TGTGCCAGCAGGCCAATGGCGACCACTGAAGCTTTCTTT.

In this sample, this clonotype turned up many times. The V gene is TRBV20-1, the J gene TRBJ2-7, with TRBD2 matching 8 bases. Unmatched junction bases numbered 17, after V lost 3 bases and J lost 7 bases. CDR3 length equals 16 residues. Per the germline V gene, CDR1 is DFQATT and CDR2 is SNEGSKA (reference sequence). Here the CDR3 DNA reads TGCAGTGCTAGGCACGCTGGCGGGAGGTCTGTGGGGGAGCAGTACTTC. As protein: CSARHAGGRSVGEQYF.